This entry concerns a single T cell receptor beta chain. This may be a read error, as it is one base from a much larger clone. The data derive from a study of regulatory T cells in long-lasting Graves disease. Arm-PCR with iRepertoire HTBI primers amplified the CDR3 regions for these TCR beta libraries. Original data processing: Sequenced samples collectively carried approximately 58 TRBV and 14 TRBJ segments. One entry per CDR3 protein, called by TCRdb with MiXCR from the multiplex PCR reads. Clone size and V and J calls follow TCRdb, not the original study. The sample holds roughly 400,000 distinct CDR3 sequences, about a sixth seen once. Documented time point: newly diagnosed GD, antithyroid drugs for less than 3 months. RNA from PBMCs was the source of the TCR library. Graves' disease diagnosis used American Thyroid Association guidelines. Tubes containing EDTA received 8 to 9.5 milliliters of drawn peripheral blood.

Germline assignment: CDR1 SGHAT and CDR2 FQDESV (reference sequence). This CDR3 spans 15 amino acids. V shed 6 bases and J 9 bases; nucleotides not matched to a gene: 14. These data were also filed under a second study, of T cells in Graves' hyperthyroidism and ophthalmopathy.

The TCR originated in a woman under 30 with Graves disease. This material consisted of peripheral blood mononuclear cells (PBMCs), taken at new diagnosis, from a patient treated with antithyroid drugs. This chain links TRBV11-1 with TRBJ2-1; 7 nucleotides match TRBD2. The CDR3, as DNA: TGTGCCAGCAGTCCACCCGGGAGGCTGACAGTTGAGCAGTTCTTC. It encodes CASSPPGRLTVEQFF.